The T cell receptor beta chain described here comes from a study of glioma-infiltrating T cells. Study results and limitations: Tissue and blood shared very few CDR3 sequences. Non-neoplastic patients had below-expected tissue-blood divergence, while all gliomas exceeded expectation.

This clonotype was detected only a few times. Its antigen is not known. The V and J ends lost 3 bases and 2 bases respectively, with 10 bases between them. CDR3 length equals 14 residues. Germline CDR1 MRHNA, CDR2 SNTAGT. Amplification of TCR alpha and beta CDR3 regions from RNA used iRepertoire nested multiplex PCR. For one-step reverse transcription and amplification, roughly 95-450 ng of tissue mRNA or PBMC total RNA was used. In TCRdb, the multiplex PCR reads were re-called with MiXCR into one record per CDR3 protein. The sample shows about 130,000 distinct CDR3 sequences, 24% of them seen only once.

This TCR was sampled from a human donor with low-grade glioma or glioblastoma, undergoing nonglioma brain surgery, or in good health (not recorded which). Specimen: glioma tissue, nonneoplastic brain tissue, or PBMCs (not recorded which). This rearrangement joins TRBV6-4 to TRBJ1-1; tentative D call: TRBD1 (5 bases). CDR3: CASSESTGNTEAFF. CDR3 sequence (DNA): TGTGCCAGCAGTGAGTCAACAGGAAACACTGAAGCTTTCTTT.